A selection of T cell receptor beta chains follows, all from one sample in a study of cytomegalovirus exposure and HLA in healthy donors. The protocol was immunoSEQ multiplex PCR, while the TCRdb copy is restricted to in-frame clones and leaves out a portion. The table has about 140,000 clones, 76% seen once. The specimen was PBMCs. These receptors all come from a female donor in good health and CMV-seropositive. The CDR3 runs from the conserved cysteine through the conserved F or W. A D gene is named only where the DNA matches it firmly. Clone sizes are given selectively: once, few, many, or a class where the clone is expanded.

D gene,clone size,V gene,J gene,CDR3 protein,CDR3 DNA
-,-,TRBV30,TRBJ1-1,CAWSGLLNTEAFF,TGTGCCTGGAGTGGCCTACTGAACACTGAAGCTTTCTTT
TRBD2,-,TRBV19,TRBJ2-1,CASSIEGSGRNEQFF,TGTGCCAGTAGTATAGAAGGAAGCGGGAGAAATGAGCAGTTCTTC
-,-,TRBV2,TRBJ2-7,CASRLGETGVYF,TGTGCCAGCAGGCTGGGCGAAACGGGAGTATACTTC
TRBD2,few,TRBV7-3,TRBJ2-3,CASSLGTSEDTQYF,TGTGCCAGCAGCTTAGGCACTAGCGAAGATACGCAGTATTTT
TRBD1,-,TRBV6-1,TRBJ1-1,CASRTGGNTEAFF,TGTGCCAGCAGGACAGGGGGGAACACTGAAGCTTTCTTT
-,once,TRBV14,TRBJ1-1,CASSQQGGTEAFF,TGTGCCAGCAGCCAACAGGGTGGCACTGAAGCTTTCTTT
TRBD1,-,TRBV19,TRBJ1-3,CATIQGIGNTIYF,TGTGCCACAATACAGGGGATCGGAAACACCATATATTTT
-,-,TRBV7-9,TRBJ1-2,CASSGEWGYTF,TGTGCCAGCAGCGGGGAGTGGGGCTACACCTTC
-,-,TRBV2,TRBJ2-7,CASKRTASSYEQYF,TGTGCCAGCAAAAGGACAGCGAGCTCCTACGAGCAGTACTTC
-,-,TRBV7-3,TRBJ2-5,CASSLMAEETQYF,TGTGCCAGCAGCTTAATGGCGGAAGAGACCCAGTACTTC
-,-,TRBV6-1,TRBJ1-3,CASSVGRTAGNTIYF,TGTGCCAGCAGTGTGGGCCGAACGGCTGGAAACACCATATATTTT
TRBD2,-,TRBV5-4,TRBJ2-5,CASSPTGASRGGETQYF,TGTGCCAGCAGCCCCACCGGAGCTAGCCGGGGGGGAGAGACCCAGTACTTC
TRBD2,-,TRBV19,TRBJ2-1,CASNFGEGLAGAYNEQFF,TGTGCCAGTAATTTTGGGGAGGGGCTAGCGGGGGCCTACAATGAGCAGTTCTTC
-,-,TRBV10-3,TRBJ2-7,CATGDSYEQYF,TGTGCCACCGGAGACAGCTACGAGCAGTACTTC
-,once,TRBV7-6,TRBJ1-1,CASSPGTEAFF,TGTGCCAGCAGCCCCGGTACTGAAGCTTTCTTT
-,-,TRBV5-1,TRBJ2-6,CASNGGGGANVLTF,TGCGCCAGCAATGGGGGCGGTGGGGCCAACGTCCTGACTTTC
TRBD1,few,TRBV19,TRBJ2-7,CASSMTGGYEQYF,TGTGCCAGTAGTATGACAGGGGGCTACGAGCAGTACTTC
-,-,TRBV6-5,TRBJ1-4,CASRRDEKLFF,TGTGCCAGCAGACGAGATGAAAAACTGTTTTTT
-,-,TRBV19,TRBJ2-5,CASSQNRDYQETQYF,TGTGCCAGTAGTCAGAACCGGGACTACCAAGAGACCCAGTACTTC
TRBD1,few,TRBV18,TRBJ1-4,CASSPSSRGLEKLFF,TGTGCCAGCTCACCCTCATCCAGGGGGTTGGAAAAACTGTTTTTT
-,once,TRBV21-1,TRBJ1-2,CASSKTSMGGAYGYTF,TGTGCCAGCAGCAAAACGTCTATGGGGGGTGCCTATGGCTACACCTTC
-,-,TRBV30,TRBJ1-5,CAWSEGQGVFQPQHF,TGTGCCTGGAGTGAGGGGCAGGGCGTATTTCAGCCCCAGCATTTT
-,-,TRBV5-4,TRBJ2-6,CASSLGGQGLSGANVLTF,TGTGCCAGCAGCTTGGGGGGGCAGGGCCTCTCTGGGGCCAACGTCCTGACTTTC
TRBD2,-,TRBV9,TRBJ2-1,CASSPRTSGYNEQFF,TGTGCCAGCAGCCCCCGGACTAGCGGTTACAATGAGCAGTTCTTC
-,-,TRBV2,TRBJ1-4,CASSEAREKLFF,TGTGCCAGCAGTGAAGCCAGGGAAAAACTGTTTTTT
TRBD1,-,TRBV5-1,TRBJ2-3,CASSINRGLGADTQYF,TGCGCCAGCAGCATTAACAGGGGGCTTGGAGCAGATACGCAGTATTTT
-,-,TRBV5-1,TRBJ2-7,CASSLALGGEQYF,TGCGCCAGCAGCTTGGCTCTAGGTGGGGAGCAGTACTTC
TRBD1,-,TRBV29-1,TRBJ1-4,CSAHDRESEKLFF,TGCAGCGCCCACGACAGGGAATCTGAAAAACTGTTTTTT
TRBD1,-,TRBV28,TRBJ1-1,CASSDWTGAPMNTEAFF,TGTGCCAGCAGCGATTGGACAGGGGCGCCAATGAACACTGAAGCTTTCTTT
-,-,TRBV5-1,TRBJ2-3,CASSLGLGLGDTQYF,TGCGCCAGCTCCCTCGGACTCGGGCTGGGAGATACGCAGTATTTT
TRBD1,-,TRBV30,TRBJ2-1,CAWITGTGGNEQFF,TGTGCCTGGATTACCGGGACAGGGGGCAATGAGCAGTTCTTC
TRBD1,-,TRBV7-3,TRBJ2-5,CASSLEGQGGETQYF,TGTGCCAGCAGCTTAGAGGGACAGGGCGGGGAGACCCAGTACTTC
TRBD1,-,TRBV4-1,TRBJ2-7,CASSRQIPGQGSEQYF,TGCGCCAGCAGCCGCCAGATACCGGGACAGGGGTCCGAGCAGTACTTC
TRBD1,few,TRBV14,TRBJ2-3,CASKYGTGLSDTQYF,TGTGCCAGCAAATACGGGACAGGGTTATCAGATACGCAGTATTTT
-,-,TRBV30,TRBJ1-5,CAWSVTGQPQHF,TGTGCCTGGAGTGTAACGGGGCAGCCCCAGCATTTT
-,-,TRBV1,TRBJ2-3,CTSSPTREQGKLSTDTQYF,TGCACCAGCAGCCCTACCCGGGAACAAGGGAAACTTAGCACAGATACGCAGTATTTT
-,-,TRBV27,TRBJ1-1,CASSLERGTSYLNTEAFF,TGTGCCAGCAGTTTAGAGAGAGGGACATCCTACCTGAACACTGAAGCTTTCTTT
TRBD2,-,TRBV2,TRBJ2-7,CASSERGSVYEQYF,TGTGCCAGCAGTGAGCGGGGGTCCGTCTACGAGCAGTACTTC
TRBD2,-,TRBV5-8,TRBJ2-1,CASSPPHPGGGPDEQFF,TGTGCCAGCAGCCCCCCTCACCCGGGGGGAGGCCCCGATGAGCAGTTCTTC
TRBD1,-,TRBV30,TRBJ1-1,CAWSITPRRTGGFTEAFF,TGTGCCTGGAGTATAACCCCCCGACGGACAGGGGGCTTCACTGAAGCTTTCTTT
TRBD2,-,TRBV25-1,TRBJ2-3,CASSGGGYGTDTQYF,TGTGCCAGCAGTGGGGGGGGGTACGGCACAGATACGCAGTATTTT
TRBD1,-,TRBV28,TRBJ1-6,CASTHGGQGFPLHF,TGTGCCAGCACCCACGGGGGACAGGGGTTTCCCCTCCACTTT
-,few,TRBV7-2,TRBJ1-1,CASSSYRMNTEAFF,TGTGCCAGCAGTTCTTACAGGATGAACACTGAAGCTTTCTTT
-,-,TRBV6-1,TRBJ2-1,CASSTGSSYNEQFF,TGTGCCAGCAGTACCGGGTCCTCTTACAATGAGCAGTTCTTC
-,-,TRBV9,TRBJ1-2,CASSVAGANYGYTF,TGTGCCAGCAGCGTAGCTGGAGCTAACTATGGCTACACCTTC
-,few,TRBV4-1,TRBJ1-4,CASSQDQGRGGEKLFF,TGCGCCAGCAGCCAAGATCAGGGCAGGGGTGGTGAAAAACTGTTTTTT
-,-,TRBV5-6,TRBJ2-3,CASSFAVFASGTDTQYF,TGTGCCAGCAGCTTCGCAGTTTTTGCTAGCGGCACAGATACGCAGTATTTT
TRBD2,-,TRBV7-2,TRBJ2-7,CASSPVRGAYEQYF,TGTGCCAGCAGCCCAGTCCGGGGGGCCTACGAGCAGTACTTC
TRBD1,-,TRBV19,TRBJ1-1,CASSPLTGGNTEAFF,TGTGCCAGTAGTCCACTGACAGGGGGCAACACTGAAGCTTTCTTT
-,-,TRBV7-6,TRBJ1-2,CASSRGRDSDGYTF,TGTGCCAGCAGCCGAGGCAGGGATTCGGATGGCTACACCTTC